These 5 T cell receptor beta chains were all obtained from the same sample, sequenced in a study of cytomegalovirus exposure and HLA in healthy donors. Vbeta (60) and Jbeta (13) primers were used in the PCR. Using immunoSEQ multiplex PCR, the repertoire was profiled, and TCRdb retains in-frame clones only, with some absent. Counted here are approximately 150,000 clones, roughly four fifths occurring once; the ten biggest clones make up over 1.2%. Input material: PBMCs. These receptors came from a man aged 55 to 70 in good health and CMV-seronegative.

This clone was counted only a few times. The rearrangement joins TRBV29-1 to TRBJ2-7; a weak D match, TRBD2 (5 bases). CDR3 size: 12 residues. Germline V CDR1 and CDR2: SQVTM, ANQGSEA. V was cut by 0 bases and J by 9 bases, with 12 bases left in between. The CDR3 protein is CSVEDVTAAQYF. The DNA for the CDR3 is TGCAGCGTTGAAGATGTAACAGCGGCGCAGTACTTC.

CDR3 in DNA: TGTGCCATCAGTGTGGGAGCGCAGTCTAATGAAAAACTGTTTTTT. Translated: CAISVGAQSNEKLFF. This chain links TRBV10-3 with TRBJ1-4, with no clear D. Trimming took 4 bases from V and 3 from J, leaving 12 bases between them. The germline CDR1 and CDR2 sequences are ENHRY and SYGVKD. This CDR3 region has 15 residues.

This clone was detected a few times. In DNA form, the CDR3 reads TGTGCCAGCAGCCAGTCTCTTGGACTAGCGGGCAACTCCTACAATGAGCAGTTCTTC. It yields the protein CASSQSLGLAGNSYNEQFF. The J gene is TRBJ2-1, the V gene TRBV14, with TRBD2 matching over 11 bases. The germline V gene has CDR1 SGHDN and CDR2 FVKESK. The CDR3 sequence is 19 residues long. Trimming removed 3 bases from V and 0 bases from J; junction bases left unmatched: 10.

The chain has TRBV10-3 and TRBJ2-2; 9 bases match TRBD2. The length of the CDR3 is 18 residues. Germline V lookup: CDR1 ENHRY, CDR2 SYGVKD. With V trimmed by 3 bases and J by 3 bases, 11 bases remained unmatched. The DNA of the CDR3 is TGTGCCATCAGTGAAGTTGGGGCGGGAGGGCCCGACACCGGGGAGCTGTTTTTT. This encodes CAISEVGAGGPDTGELFF.

With respect to this clone: The junction departs from germline at one end; a sequencing error may be responsible. The rearrangement joins TRBV7-9 to TRBJ2-2; 7 bases are a match to TRBD1. Per germline, CDR1 SEHNR and CDR2 FQNEAQ (reference sequence). CDR3 size: 13 residues. This CDR3 is CSSRLQGTGELFF. The CDR3 bases are TGTTCCAGCAGGCTACAGGGGACCGGGGAGCTGTTTTTT.